These 22 T cell receptor beta chains were all obtained from the same sample, sequenced in a study of early T cells in non-severe SARS-CoV-2 infection. TCRdb independently ran MiXCR on the 5' RACE reads; one entry per CDR3 protein. This sample has 45,000 to 55,000 distinct CDR3 sequences, with over 7.5% found just once. Input material: whole blood. The receptor source for this set is an adult who was a healthcare worker with PCR-confirmed SARS-CoV-2 infection or an uninfected control (not recorded which).

The V gene is TRBV12-3 or TRBV12-4, the J gene TRBJ2-5, with a possible D match to TRBD2 (5 bases). This CDR3 is 12 amino acids long. Trimming took off 5 bases at V and 7 bases at J, with 11 bases between the two ends. The CDR3 protein is CASSGRLLTQYF. CDR3 nucleotide sequence: TGTGCCAGCAGTGGCCGACTACTGACCCAGTACTTC.

This clonotype was recorded a few times. The chain couples TRBV29-1 to TRBJ1-2; D remains ambiguous. The CDR3 is 13 residues long. Trimming pared 1 base from V and 6 bases from J, leaving 12 bases between. Germline values: CDR1 SQVTM, CDR2 ANQGSEA. CDR3 nucleotide sequence: TGCAGCGTTGAAGTATGGACGAATAATGGCTACACCTTC. Translating it yields CSVEVWTNNGYTF.

This clonotype has just a few counts. The chain recombines TRBV7-9 with TRBJ1-6, with D tentatively TRBD1 (5 bases). Trimming cost V 4 bases and J 6 bases, with 10 bases left between them. This CDR3 is built from 14 residues. The germline CDR1 and CDR2 sequences are SEHNR and FQNEAQ (reference sequence). The CDR3 reads CASSSRVGNSPLHF. The CDR3 DNA reads as TGTGCCAGCAGCTCCAGGGTGGGTAATTCACCCCTCCACTTT.

The chain uses TRBV6-5 and TRBJ2-7, with 8 bases identical to TRBD1. With V trimmed by 0 bases and J by 3 bases, 7 bases remained unmatched. The germline V gene has CDR1 MNHEY and CDR2 SVGAGI. The CDR3 runs 16 residues. CDR3 sequence reads: CASSYSVRTGNYEQYF. CDR3 nucleotides: TGTGCCAGCAGTTACTCGGTTCGGACAGGGAACTACGAGCAGTACTTC.

This clonotype has ten or more counts. The V and J genes are TRBV6-2 or TRBV6-3 and TRBJ2-3; 9 positions agree with TRBD1. There are 15 residues in the CDR3. CDR1 is MNHEY and CDR2 is SVGEGT in the germline V gene. With 5 bases clipped from V and 2 bases from J, the junction kept 5 bases outside the gene matches. CDR3 sequence reads: CASSTGDRDTDTQYF. CDR3 coding DNA: TGTGCCAGCAGTACAGGGGACAGGGACACAGATACGCAGTATTTT.

The chain uses TRBV6-2 or TRBV6-3 and TRBJ2-1, with D possibly being TRBD2 (5 bases). V dropped 6 bases and J dropped 2 bases, with 14 bases sitting between them. Germline CDR1 MNHEY, CDR2 SVGEGT. This CDR3 contains 15 residues. The CDR3 is CASSPAELTYNEQFF. CDR3 nucleotide sequence: TGTGCCAGCAGCCCAGCGGAGCTAACCTACAATGAGCAGTTCTTC.

This clonotype was counted at least ten times. V usage is TRBV18 and J usage is TRBJ1-1, with D perhaps TRBD1 (5 bases). The CDR3 is 11 residues long. V was trimmed by 4 bases and J by 7 bases, leaving 7 bases between them. Looked up from germline, CDR1 is KGHSH and CDR2 is LQKENI. The CDR3 loop is CASSRGGEAFF. The CDR3 DNA reads TGTGCCAGCTCACGGGGCGGTGAAGCTTTCTTT.

This clonotype was seen ten or more times. V gene TRBV5-4 combines with J gene TRBJ2-3, with 11 bases identical to TRBD2. This CDR3 is 16 amino acids long. The germline CDR1 and CDR2 sequences are SGHNT and YYREEE (reference sequence). After removal of 4 bases from V and 3 bases from J, the junction contained 7 bases not matched to a gene. Written as DNA, the CDR3 is TGTGCCAGCAGCATACTAGCGGGAGAGGTGACAGATACGCAGTATTTT. Translated, it gives CASSILAGEVTDTQYF. Together with reference TRBV5-4 and TRBJ2-3, the CDR3 gives the full variable domain: ETGVTQSPTHLIKTRGQQVTLRCSSQSGHNTVSWYQQALGQGPQFIFQYYREEENGRGNFPPRFSGLQFPNYSSELNVNALELDDSALYLCASSILAGEVTDTQYFGPGTRLTVL.

This clonotype is labeled medium-sized. The rearrangement uses TRBV19 and TRBJ2-1, with D possibly being TRBD2 (6 bases). CDR3 length: 16 amino acids. The V end was cut by 0 bases, the J end by 5 bases, with 14 bases between. Looked up from germline, CDR1 is LNHDA and CDR2 is SQIVND (reference sequence). The CDR3 protein is CASSIDHDSGNNEQFF. CDR3 coding DNA: TGTGCCAGTAGTATAGATCATGATAGCGGCAACAATGAGCAGTTCTTC.

This clonotype appeared many times. This sequence joins TRBV6-5 and TRBJ1-2, with TRBD1 as a possible D gene (5 bases). This CDR3 contains 15 residues. The V end lost 0 bases, the J end lost 9 bases, and 17 bases lay between the germline ends. Looked up from germline, CDR1 is MNHEY and CDR2 is SVGAGI. The CDR3: CASSYSPGPLNRYTF. For the CDR3, the DNA is TGTGCCAGCAGTTACTCGCCGGGACCGCTTAATCGCTACACCTTC.

There are many counts of this clonotype. The chain joins TRBV20-1 to TRBJ2-5; 8 nucleotides match TRBD1. Germline values: CDR1 DFQATT, CDR2 SNEGSKA (reference sequence). There are 14 residues in the CDR3. V shed 5 bases and J 4 bases; nucleotides not matched to a gene: 9. CDR3 in amino acids: CSAPGQGPSETQYF. CDR3 coding DNA: TGCAGTGCTCCCGGACAGGGCCCTTCAGAGACCCAGTACTTC.

This clonotype showed up many times. The genes are TRBV2 and TRBJ1-1; no clear D. There are 10 residues in the CDR3. Germline V gives CDR1 SNHLY, CDR2 FYNNEI. Trimming removed 9 bases from V and 7 bases from J, with 9 bases in between. The CDR3 region has the DNA TGTGCCAGGAGAAAGAATGAAGCTTTCTTT. This sequence encodes CARRKNEAFF.

This clonotype was found a few times. The chain links TRBV6-1 to TRBJ2-7, with no clear D. The V end lost 7 bases, the J end lost 2 bases, and 15 bases lay between the germline ends. Germline V CDR1 and CDR2: MNHNS, SASEGT. This CDR3 is built from 14 residues. The DNA of the CDR3 is TGTGCCAGCAAGATCCAGGCCAGCACCTACGAGCAGTACTTC. This sequence encodes CASKIQASTYEQYF.

The chain recombines TRBV30 with TRBJ2-7, with D possibly TRBD2 on 5 matching bases. The germline V gene encodes CDR1 GTSNPN and CDR2 SVGIG (reference sequence). Trimming shortened V by 5 bases and J by 3 bases, and 8 bases separated the two germline ends. This CDR3 is built from 11 residues. CDR3 loop: CAWGRGYEQYF. CDR3 DNA: TGTGCCTGGGGTCGGGGCTACGAGCAGTACTTC.

This clonotype was picked up many times. V usage is TRBV6-2 or TRBV6-3 and J usage is TRBJ2-1, with a weak D call TRBD2 (6 bases). Trimming cost V 6 bases and J 4 bases, with 16 bases left between them. The germline gives CDR1 MNHEY, CDR2 SVGEGT. The CDR3 has 15 residues. The CDR3 region has the DNA TGTGCCAGCAGATTAGGAACTAGCAGATACAATGAGCAGTTCTTC. It is translated as CASRLGTSRYNEQFF.

This clonotype was seen repeatedly, ten times or more. The J gene is TRBJ2-2, the V gene TRBV25-1; D is possibly TRBD1 (6 bases). Trimming removed 5 bases at V and 7 bases at J, with 11 bases between. Germline CDR1 and CDR2: MGHDK and SYGVNS. This CDR3 spans 13 amino acids. CDR3 nucleotide sequence: TGTGCCAGCAGTTCAGGGGTTATCGGGGAGCTGTTTTTT. Its translation: CASSSGVIGELFF.

This clonotype showed up just a few times. The V gene is TRBV27, the J gene TRBJ2-6; unclear D gene. Germline V gene sequence: CDR1 MNHEY, CDR2 SMNVEV (reference sequence). There are 16 residues in the CDR3. V shed 3 bases and J shed 0 bases, with 9 bases lying between them. CDR3 in amino acids: CASSFRTSSGANVLTF. Here the CDR3 DNA reads TGTGCCAGCAGTTTTAGGACGAGCTCTGGGGCCAACGTCCTGACTTTC. Variable domain in full (rest from reference TRBV27 and TRBJ2-6): EAQVTQNPRYLITVTGKKLTVTCSQNMNHEYMSWYRQDPGLGLRQIYYSMNVEVTDKGDVPEGYKVSRKEKRNFPLILESPSPNQTSLYFCASSFRTSSGANVLTFGAGSRLTVL.

The sample holds many counts of this clonotype. This chain joins TRBV9 and TRBJ2-2, with TRBD1 matching 7 bases. CDR1 is SGDLS, CDR2 YYNGEE, per germline. The CDR3 has 13 residues. V shed 4 bases and J 5 bases; nucleotides not matched to a gene: 2. CDR3 sequence (DNA): TGTGCCAGCAGCTTGACAGGGACCGGGGAGCTGTTTTTT. Translation: CASSLTGTGELFF.

This clonotype was detected ten times or more. V usage is TRBV7-8 and J usage is TRBJ1-5, with TRBD1 matching 9 bases. Germline values: CDR1 SGHVS, CDR2 FQNEAQ. This CDR3 spans 15 amino acids. The V and J ends lost 3 bases and 4 bases, in that order; junction bases with no gene match: 4. The CDR3 nucleotides are TGTGCCAGCAGCTTCCCGGGACAGGGTAATCAGCCCCAGCATTTT. Translating it yields CASSFPGQGNQPQHF.

There are many counts of this clonotype. This chain uses TRBV7-6 with TRBJ1-5, with D unresolved. The V gene lost 2 bases and the J gene lost 6 bases, with 8 bases spanning the gap. The germline V gene has CDR1 SGHVS and CDR2 FNYEAQ. The CDR3 totals 13 residues. CDR3 sequence reads: CASSLTVLQPQHF. CDR3 coding DNA: TGTGCCAGCAGCTTAACGGTGCTTCAGCCCCAGCATTTT.

This sequence joins TRBV7-3 and TRBJ2-1; D may be TRBD2 (5 bases). Germline CDR1 is SGHTA and CDR2 is FQGTGA. The CDR3 runs 14 residues. With 5 bases removed from V and 4 bases from J, the gap between germline ends came to 12 bases. The CDR3 sequence: CASSPDLAYNEQFF. The CDR3 DNA is TGTGCCAGCAGCCCTGATCTAGCTTACAATGAGCAGTTCTTC.

As regards this clonotype: A much larger clone sits a single nucleotide away, making a read error possible. This sequence joins TRBV9 and TRBJ1-4, with 7 bases matching TRBD1. The germline gives CDR1 SGDLS, CDR2 YYNGEE. CDR3 length: 12 amino acids. In nucleotides, the CDR3 is TGTACCAGCAGCCCTGGTGACAGGGAACTGTTTTTT. Translating it yields CTSSPGDRELFF.